The source of this T cell receptor beta chain is a study of cytomegalovirus exposure and HLA in healthy donors. The length of the CDR3 is 14 residues. CDR1 and CDR2 from the germline V gene are SGHTA and FQGNSA. The ends were cut back, 5 bases at V and 7 bases at J, with 15 bases in the middle. About this clone: Its antigen is still unknown.

Primers for the PCR totalled 60 Vbeta and 13 Jbeta. The table came from immunoSEQ multiplex PCR; TCRdb's copy has only in-frame clones and leaves some out. Of around 120,000 clones in the sample, over 60% were seen once. Study conclusions and caveats: TCR beta chains numbering more than 150 were designated cytomegalovirus-associated. CMV antigen specificity was confirmed in vitro for three CMV-associated chains.

The receptor's source is a female donor in good health and CMV-seropositive. The source material was PBMCs. The chain joins TRBV7-2 to TRBJ2-1, with D tentatively TRBD1 (6 bases). CDR3 sequence: CASSTIIQGNEQFF. For the CDR3, the DNA is TGTGCCAGCAGCACAATAATACAGGGTAATGAGCAGTTCTTC.